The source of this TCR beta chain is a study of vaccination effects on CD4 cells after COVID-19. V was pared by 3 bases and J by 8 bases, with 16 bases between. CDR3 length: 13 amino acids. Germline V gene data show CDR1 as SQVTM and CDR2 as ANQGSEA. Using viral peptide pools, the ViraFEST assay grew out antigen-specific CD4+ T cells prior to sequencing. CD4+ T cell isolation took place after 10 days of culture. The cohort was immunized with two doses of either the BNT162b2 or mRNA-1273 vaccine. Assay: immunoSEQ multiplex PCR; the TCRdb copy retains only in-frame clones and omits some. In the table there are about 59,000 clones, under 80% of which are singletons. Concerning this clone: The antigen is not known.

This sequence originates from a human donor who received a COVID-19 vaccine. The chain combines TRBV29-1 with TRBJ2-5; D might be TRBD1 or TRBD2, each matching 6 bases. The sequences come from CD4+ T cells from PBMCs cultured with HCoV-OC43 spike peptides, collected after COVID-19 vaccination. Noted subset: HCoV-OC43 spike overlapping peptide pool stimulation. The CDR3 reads CSVDLEGVRTQYF. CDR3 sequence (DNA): TGCAGCGTTGATTTGGAGGGGGTCAGAACCCAGTACTTC.